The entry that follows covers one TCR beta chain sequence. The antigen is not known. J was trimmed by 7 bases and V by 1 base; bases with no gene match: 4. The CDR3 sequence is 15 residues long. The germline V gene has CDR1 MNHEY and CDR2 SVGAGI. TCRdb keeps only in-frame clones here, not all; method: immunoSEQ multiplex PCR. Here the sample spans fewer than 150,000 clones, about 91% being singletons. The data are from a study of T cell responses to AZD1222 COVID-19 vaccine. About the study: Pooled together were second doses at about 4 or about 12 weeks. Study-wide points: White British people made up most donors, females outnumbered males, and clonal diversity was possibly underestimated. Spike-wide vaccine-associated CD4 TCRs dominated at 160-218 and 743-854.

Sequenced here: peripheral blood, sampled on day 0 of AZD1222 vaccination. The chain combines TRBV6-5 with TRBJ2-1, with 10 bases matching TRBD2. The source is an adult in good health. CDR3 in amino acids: CASSYFGTSANEQFF. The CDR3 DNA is TGTGCCAGCAGTTACTTTGGGACTAGCGCGAATGAGCAGTTCTTC.